One T cell receptor beta chain is described in this entry. Its antigen remains unknown. This sample stems from a study of cytomegalovirus exposure and HLA in healthy donors. It was with 60 Vbeta and 13 Jbeta primers that the PCR ran. TCRdb's copy holds only in-frame clones and misses some; the assay was immunoSEQ multiplex PCR. Of a few hundred thousand clones in the sample, about 70% were seen once. The study, taken as a whole, reports: Altogether, around 160 TCR beta chains were recorded as cytomegalovirus-associated. Whilst most TCR sequences proved rare, a subset of public TCRs occurred across many donors.

Germline V gene data show CDR1 as MNHEY and CDR2 as SVGAGI. The V gene lost 6 bases and the J gene lost 6 bases, with 21 bases spanning the gap. The CDR3 has 15 residues. Sequencing input: PBMCs. This TCR was recovered from a woman aged 30 to 39 in good health and CMV-seronegative. The chain has TRBV6-5 and TRBJ2-7; D gene ambiguous. CDR3 amino acids: CASSPDRLPRGEQYF. As DNA, the CDR3 is TGTGCCAGCAGCCCTGACCGATTGCCGCGCGGCGAGCAGTACTTC.